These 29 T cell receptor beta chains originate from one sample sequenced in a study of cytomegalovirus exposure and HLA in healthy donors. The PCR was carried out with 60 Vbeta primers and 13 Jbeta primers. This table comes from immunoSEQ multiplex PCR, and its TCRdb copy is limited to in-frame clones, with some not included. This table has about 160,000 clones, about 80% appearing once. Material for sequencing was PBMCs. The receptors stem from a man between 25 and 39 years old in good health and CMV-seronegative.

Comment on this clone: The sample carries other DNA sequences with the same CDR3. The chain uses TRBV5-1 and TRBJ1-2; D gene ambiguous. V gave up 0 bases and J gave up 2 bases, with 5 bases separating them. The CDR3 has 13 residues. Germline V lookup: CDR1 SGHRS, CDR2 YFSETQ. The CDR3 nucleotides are TGCGCCAGCAGCTTGGACCAGAACTATGGCTACACCTTC. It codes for CASSLDQNYGYTF.

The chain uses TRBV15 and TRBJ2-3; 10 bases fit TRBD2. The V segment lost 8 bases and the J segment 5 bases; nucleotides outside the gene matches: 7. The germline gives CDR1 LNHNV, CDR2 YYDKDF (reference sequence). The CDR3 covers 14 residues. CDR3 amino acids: CATEAGGPGDTQYF. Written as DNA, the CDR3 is TGTGCCACCGAAGCGGGAGGGCCGGGAGATACGCAGTATTTT.

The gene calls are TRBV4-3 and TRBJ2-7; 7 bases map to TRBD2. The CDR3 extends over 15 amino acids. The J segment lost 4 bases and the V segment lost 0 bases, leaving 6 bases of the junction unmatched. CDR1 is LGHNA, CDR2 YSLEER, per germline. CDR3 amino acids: CASSQEAGILYEQYF. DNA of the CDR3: TGCGCCAGCAGCCAAGAAGCGGGAATATTGTACGAGCAGTACTTC.

The CDR3 loop is CASSQVPIGLDQPQHF. The DNA for the CDR3 is TGCGCCAGCAGCCAAGTTCCAATCGGGTTGGATCAGCCCCAGCATTTT. The chain combines TRBV4-3 with TRBJ1-5; D gene uncertain. CDR1 LGHNA and CDR2 YSLEER come from the germline V gene. CDR3 size: 16 residues. Between the trimmed V and J ends, which lost 1 base and 5 bases, there was a span of 15 bases.

In DNA, the CDR3 is TGTGCCAGCGGGCGGGACACTGAAGCTTTCTTT. Protein: CASGRDTEAFF. The chain combines TRBV28 with TRBJ1-1; D uncertain. From germline, CDR1 is MDHEN and CDR2 SYDVKM. CDR3 size: 11 residues. Trimming shortened V by 8 bases and J by 3 bases, and 7 bases separated the two germline ends.

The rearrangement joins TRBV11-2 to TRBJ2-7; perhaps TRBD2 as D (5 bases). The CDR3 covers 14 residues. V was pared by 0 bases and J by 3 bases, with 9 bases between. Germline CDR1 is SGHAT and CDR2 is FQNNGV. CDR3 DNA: TGTGCCAGCAGCTTAGATCGGGGAAACTACGAGCAGTACTTC. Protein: CASSLDRGNYEQYF.

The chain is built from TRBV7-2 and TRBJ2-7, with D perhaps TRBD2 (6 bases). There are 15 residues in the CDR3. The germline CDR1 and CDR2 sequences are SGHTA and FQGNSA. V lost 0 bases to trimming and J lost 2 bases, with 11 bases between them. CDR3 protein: CASSLAGRRAYEQYF. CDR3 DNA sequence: TGTGCCAGCAGCTTAGCTGGTAGGAGGGCCTACGAGCAGTACTTC.

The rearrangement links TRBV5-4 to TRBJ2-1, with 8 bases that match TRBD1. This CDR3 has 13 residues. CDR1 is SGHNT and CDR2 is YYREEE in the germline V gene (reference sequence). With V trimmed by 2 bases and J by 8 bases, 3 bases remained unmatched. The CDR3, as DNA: TGTGCCAGCAGCTTCCAGGGGGCGTATGAGCAGTTCTTC. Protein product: CASSFQGAYEQFF.

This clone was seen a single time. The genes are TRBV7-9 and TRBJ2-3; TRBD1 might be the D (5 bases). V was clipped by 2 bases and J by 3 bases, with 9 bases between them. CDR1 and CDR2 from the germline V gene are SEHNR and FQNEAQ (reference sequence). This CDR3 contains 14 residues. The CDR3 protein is CASSLRQGTDTQYF. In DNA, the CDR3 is TGTGCCAGCAGCTTAAGGCAGGGAACAGATACGCAGTATTTT. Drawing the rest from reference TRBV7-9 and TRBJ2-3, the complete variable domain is DTGVSQNPRHKITKRGQNVTFRCDPISEHNRLYWYRQTLGQGPEFLTYFQNEAQLEKSRLLSDRFSAERPKGSFSTLEIQRTEQGDSAMYLCASSLRQGTDTQYFGPGTRLTVL.

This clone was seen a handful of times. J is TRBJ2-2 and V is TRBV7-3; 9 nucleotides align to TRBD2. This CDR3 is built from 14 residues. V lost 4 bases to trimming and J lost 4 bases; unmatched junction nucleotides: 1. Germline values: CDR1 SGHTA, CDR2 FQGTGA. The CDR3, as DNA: TGTGCCAGCAGCTCGCGGGGGGGCACCGGGGAGCTGTTTTTT. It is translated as CASSSRGGTGELFF.

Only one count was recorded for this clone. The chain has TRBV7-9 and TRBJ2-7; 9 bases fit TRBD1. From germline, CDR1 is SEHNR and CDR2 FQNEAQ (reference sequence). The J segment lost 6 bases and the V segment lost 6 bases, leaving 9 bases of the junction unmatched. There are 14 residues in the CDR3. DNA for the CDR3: TGTGCCAGCAGTCCCCCGACAGGGGGGACCGAGCAGTACTTC. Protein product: CASSPPTGGTEQYF.

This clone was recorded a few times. The CDR3: CASSSTGGAGYNEQFF. In nucleotides, the CDR3 is TGTGCCAGCAGTTCTACAGGGGGCGCTGGGTACAATGAGCAGTTCTTC. V is TRBV27 and J is TRBJ2-1; 9 bases line up with TRBD1. There are 16 residues in the CDR3. J lost 4 bases, V lost 4 bases, and 8 bases had no gene match. Germline V gene lookup returns CDR1 MNHEY and CDR2 SMNVEV (reference sequence).

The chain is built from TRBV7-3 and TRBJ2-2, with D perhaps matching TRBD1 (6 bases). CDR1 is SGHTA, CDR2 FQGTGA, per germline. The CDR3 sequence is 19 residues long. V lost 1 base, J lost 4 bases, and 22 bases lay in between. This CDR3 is CASSLSSGVTGIPTGELFF. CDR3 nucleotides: TGTGCCAGCAGCTTAAGTTCAGGGGTTACAGGGATTCCCACCGGGGAGCTGTTTTTT.

CDR3 DNA sequence: TGTGCCTGGAGTATCGCTTACGAACTGACAGGGGGCATTTTCACCGGGGAGCTGTTTTTT. Translated: CAWSIAYELTGGIFTGELFF. V is TRBV30 and J is TRBJ2-2, with 10 bases matching TRBD1. CDR3 length equals 20 residues. The germline CDR1 and CDR2 sequences are GTSNPN and SVGIG (reference sequence). V shed 2 bases and J 4 bases; nucleotides not matched to a gene: 19.

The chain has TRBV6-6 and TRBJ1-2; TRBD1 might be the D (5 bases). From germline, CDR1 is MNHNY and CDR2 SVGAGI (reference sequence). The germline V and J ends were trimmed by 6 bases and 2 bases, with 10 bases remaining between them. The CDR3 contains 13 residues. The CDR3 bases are TGTGCCAGCAGGGCAGGGCTCAACTATGGCTACACCTTC. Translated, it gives CASRAGLNYGYTF.

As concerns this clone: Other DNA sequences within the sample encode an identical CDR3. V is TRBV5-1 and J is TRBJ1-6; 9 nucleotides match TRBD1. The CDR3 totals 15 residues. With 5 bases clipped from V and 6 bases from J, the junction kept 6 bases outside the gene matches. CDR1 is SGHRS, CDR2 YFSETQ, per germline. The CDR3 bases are TGCGCCAGCAGTTCGGGACAGGGCGGTAATTCACCCCTCCACTTT. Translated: CASSSGQGGNSPLHF.

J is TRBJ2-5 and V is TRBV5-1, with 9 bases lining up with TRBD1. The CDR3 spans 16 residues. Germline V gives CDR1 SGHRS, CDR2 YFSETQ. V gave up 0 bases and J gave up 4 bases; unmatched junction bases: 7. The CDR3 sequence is CASSLEDRGVGETQYF. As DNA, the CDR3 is TGCGCCAGCAGCTTGGAGGACAGGGGTGTCGGAGAGACCCAGTACTTC.

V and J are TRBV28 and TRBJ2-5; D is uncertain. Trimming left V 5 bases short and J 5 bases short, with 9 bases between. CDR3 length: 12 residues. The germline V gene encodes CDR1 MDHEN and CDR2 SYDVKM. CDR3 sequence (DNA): TGTGCCAGCAGTCGTCTATTGGAGACCCAGTACTTC. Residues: CASSRLLETQYF.

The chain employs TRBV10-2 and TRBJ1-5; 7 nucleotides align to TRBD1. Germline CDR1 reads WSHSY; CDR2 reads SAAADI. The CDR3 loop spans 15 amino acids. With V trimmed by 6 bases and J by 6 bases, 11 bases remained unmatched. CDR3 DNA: TGCGCCAGCAGCCCCTCGGGGGACAGTCGTCAGCCCCAGCATTTT. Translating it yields CASSPSGDSRQPQHF.

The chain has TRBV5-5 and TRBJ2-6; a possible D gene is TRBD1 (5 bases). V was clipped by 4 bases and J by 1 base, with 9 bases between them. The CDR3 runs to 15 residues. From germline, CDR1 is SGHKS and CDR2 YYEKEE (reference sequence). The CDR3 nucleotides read TGTGCCAGCAGCCTCGACAGTTCTGGGGCCAACGTCCTGACTTTC. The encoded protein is CASSLDSSGANVLTF.

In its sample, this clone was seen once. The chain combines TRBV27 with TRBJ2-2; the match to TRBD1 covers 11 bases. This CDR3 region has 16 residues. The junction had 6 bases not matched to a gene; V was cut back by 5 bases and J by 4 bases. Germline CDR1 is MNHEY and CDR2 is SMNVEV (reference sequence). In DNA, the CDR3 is TGTGCCAGCAGTGGGGGGACAGGGGGTTTCACCGGGGAGCTGTTTTTT. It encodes CASSGGTGGFTGELFF.

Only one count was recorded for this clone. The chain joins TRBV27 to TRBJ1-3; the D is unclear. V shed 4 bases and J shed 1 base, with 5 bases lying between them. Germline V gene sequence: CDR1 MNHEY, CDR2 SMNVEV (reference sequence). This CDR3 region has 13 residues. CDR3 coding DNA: TGTGCCAGCAGTTGGAGTTCTGGAAACACCATATATTTT. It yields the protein CASSWSSGNTIYF.

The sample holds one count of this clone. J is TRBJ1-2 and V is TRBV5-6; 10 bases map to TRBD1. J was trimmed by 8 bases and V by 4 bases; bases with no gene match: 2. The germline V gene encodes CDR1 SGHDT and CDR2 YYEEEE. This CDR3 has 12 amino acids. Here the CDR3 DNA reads TGTGCCAGCAGCCGACAGGGGGCCGGCTACACCTTC. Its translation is CASSRQGAGYTF.

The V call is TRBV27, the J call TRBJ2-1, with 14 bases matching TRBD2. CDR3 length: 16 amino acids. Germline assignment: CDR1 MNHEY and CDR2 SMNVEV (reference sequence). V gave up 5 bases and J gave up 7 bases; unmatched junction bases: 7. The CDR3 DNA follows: TGTGCCAGCAGTCCCCGGACTAGCGGGGGGTTTAATGAGCAGTTCTTC. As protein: CASSPRTSGGFNEQFF.

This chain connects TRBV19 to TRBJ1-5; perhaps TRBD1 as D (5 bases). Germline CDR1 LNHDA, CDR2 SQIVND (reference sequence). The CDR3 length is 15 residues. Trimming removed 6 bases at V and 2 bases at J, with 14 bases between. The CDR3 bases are TGTGCCAGTAGCAAGCAGGGTCCGGGCAATCAGCCCCAGCATTTT. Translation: CASSKQGPGNQPQHF.

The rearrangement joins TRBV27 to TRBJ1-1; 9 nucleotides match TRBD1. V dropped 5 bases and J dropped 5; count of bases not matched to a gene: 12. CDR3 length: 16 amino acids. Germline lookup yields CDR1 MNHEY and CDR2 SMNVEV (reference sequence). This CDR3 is CASSPGQGRYSTEAFF. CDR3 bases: TGTGCCAGCAGTCCAGGACAGGGGAGGTATTCGACTGAAGCTTTCTTT.

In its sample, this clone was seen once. CDR3 in DNA: TGCGCCAGCAGCTTGGAGGGAGTTATGTACGAGCAGTACTTC. This gives the protein CASSLEGVMYEQYF. The V and J genes are TRBV5-1 and TRBJ2-7; D perhaps matches TRBD2 (5 bases). The CDR3 is made up of 14 amino acids. V gave up 0 bases and J gave up 4 bases, with 11 bases separating them. Germline CDR1 reads SGHRS; CDR2 reads YFSETQ. Looking up the rest from reference TRBV5-1 and TRBJ2-7 gives the full variable domain: KAGVTQTPRYLIKTRGQQVTLSCSPISGHRSVSWYQQTPGQGLQFLFEYFSETQRNKGNFPGRFSGRQFSNSRSEMNVSTLELGDSALYLCASSLEGVMYEQYFGPGTRLTVT.

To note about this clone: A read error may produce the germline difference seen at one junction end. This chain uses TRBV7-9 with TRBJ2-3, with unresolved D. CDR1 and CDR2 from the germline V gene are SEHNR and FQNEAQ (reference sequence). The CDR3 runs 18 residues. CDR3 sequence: CSSSLYGSVGYGSDTQYF. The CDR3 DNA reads TGTTCCAGCAGCCTCTACGGTTCCGTCGGGTACGGGTCAGATACGCAGTATTTT.

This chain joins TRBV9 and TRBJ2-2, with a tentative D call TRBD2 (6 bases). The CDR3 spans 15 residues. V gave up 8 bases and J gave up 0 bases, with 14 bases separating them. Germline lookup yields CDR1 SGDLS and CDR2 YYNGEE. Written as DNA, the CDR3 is TGTGCCAGACGGAACGGGGGAACGAACACCGGGGAGCTGTTTTTT. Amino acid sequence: CARRNGGTNTGELFF.